This T cell receptor (beta chain) originates from a study of shared clonotypes between healthy human individuals. General study points: A handful of donors shared around 5% of their naive CD4 clonotypes. Unshared clonotypes carried lower generation probabilities than those common to all four donors.

Terminally differentiated effector memory CD45RA+ cells were excluded from the naive CD8 cells, which were CD45RO-negative and positively selected for CCR7. Among the donors, all were Caucasian adults who lived in Nashville, Tennessee. The count of this clone is one. The antigen is undetermined. This CDR3 has 17 amino acids. Trimming took 5 bases from V and 3 from J; bases not matched to a gene: 13. CDR1 and CDR2 (germline): SGDLS, YYNGEE. Per the authors' pipeline: Junction-only sequences without quality scores were provided by ImmunoSEQ, so filtering was different. Sequencing was performed with immunoSEQ multiplex PCR; in TCRdb, only in-frame clones are kept and a portion is missing. The V and J calls and clone size come from that table; D and trimming were worked out from the DNA. The sample shows roughly 2.1 million clones, just over 90% of them seen only once.

Sequencing input: naive CD8+ T cells from PBMCs. The sequence came from a man younger than 35 in good health. Some clones in this sample may be carry-over from other donors' samples. V gene TRBV9 combines with J gene TRBJ2-2; TRBD2 agrees at 7 bases. DNA for the CDR3: TGTGCCAGCAGTGGCGAGGGAGCGGGACTGTACACCGGGGAGCTGTTTTTT. Amino acids: CASSGEGAGLYTGELFF. Combining the CDR3 with reference TRBV9 and TRBJ2-2 gives the whole variable domain DSGVTQTPKHLITATGQRVTLRCSPRSGDLSVYWYQQSLDQGLQFLIQYYNGEERAKGNILERFSAQQFPDLHSELNLSSLELGDSALYFCASSGEGAGLYTGELFFGEGSRLTVL.